Below, 10 T cell receptor beta chains from the same sample are listed, as sequenced in a study of blood T cell repertoires in COVID-19. The protocol was immunoSEQ multiplex PCR, while the TCRdb copy is restricted to in-frame clones and leaves out a portion. The sample records around 440,000 clones, more than 70% being singletons. Sequencing was performed on peripheral blood. These receptor sequences come from a woman aged 45-60 years with COVID-19, enrolled during active disease.

The chain uses TRBV11-2 and TRBJ2-2, with 10 bases aligning to TRBD1. This CDR3 is 17 amino acids long. The germline gives CDR1 SGHAT, CDR2 FQNNGV. J was trimmed by 1 base and V by 3 bases; bases with no gene match: 5. The CDR3 DNA is TGTGCCAGCAGCTTCCCGGGACAGGGGTTGAACACCGGGGAGCTGTTTTTT. Its protein product is CASSFPGQGLNTGELFF.

This clone has only one observation. V usage is TRBV9 and J usage is TRBJ2-5; 12 positions agree with TRBD2. J lost 2 bases, V lost 2 bases, and 1 base had no gene match. Germline CDR1 reads SGDLS; CDR2 reads YYNGEE. This CDR3 is built from 15 residues. The CDR3: CASSVLAGGQETQYF. The CDR3 region has the DNA TGTGCCAGCAGCGTGCTAGCGGGGGGGCAAGAGACCCAGTACTTC.

The chain combines TRBV10-2 with TRBJ2-2, with D possibly being TRBD1 (5 bases). CDR3 length: 14 residues. Germline assignment: CDR1 WSHSY and CDR2 SAAADI. The ends were cut back, 6 bases at V and 6 bases at J, with 14 bases in the middle. The CDR3 nucleotides are TGCGCCAGCAGGGCCCCAGGGATCCCCGGGGAGCTGTTTTTT. It specifies CASRAPGIPGELFF.

This clone was seen a single time. This chain joins TRBV5-6 and TRBJ1-1; a weak D match, TRBD1 (5 bases). Per germline, CDR1 SGHDT and CDR2 YYEEEE. Trimming pared 0 bases from V and 7 bases from J, leaving 16 bases between. The CDR3 extends over 15 amino acids. CDR3 in amino acids: CASSLGGDAGLEAFF. The DNA of the CDR3 is TGTGCCAGCAGCTTGGGAGGGGACGCGGGACTTGAAGCTTTCTTT.

The chain has TRBV12-5 and TRBJ2-6; D unresolved. Trimming shortened V by 2 bases and J by 0 bases, and 5 bases separated the two germline ends. The germline V gene has CDR1 LGHNT and CDR2 FRNRAP. The length of the CDR3 is 15 residues. The CDR3 sequence is CASGLSVSGANVLTF. CDR3 nucleotide sequence: TGTGCTAGTGGTTTGAGCGTCTCTGGGGCCAACGTCCTGACTTTC.

The chain recombines TRBV11-2 with TRBJ1-4, with 7 bases fitting TRBD1. The CDR3 extends over 15 amino acids. Per the germline V gene, CDR1 is SGHAT and CDR2 is FQNNGV. With V trimmed by 2 bases and J by 5 bases, 5 bases remained unmatched. The CDR3, as DNA: TGTGCCAGCAGCTTAAGGGGACAGCTAAATGAAAAACTGTTTTTT. The encoded protein is CASSLRGQLNEKLFF.

Concerning this clone: The sample carries other DNA sequences with the same CDR3. CDR3 in amino acids: CASSPGTGATEAFF. CDR3 DNA: TGCGCCAGCAGCCCCGGGACAGGGGCCACTGAAGCTTTCTTT. The V call is TRBV5-1, the J call TRBJ1-1; 10 bases match TRBD1. The trim removed 4 bases at V and 4 bases at J, leaving 4 bases unmatched. Germline CDR1 is SGHRS and CDR2 is YFSETQ. The CDR3 loop spans 14 amino acids.

This sequence joins TRBV6-1 and TRBJ1-2; D might be TRBD1 (6 bases). This CDR3 is 14 amino acids long. CDR1 and CDR2 (germline): MNHNS, SASEGT. The germline V and J ends were trimmed by 0 bases and 7 bases, with 12 bases remaining between them. CDR3 nucleotides: TGTGCCAGCAGTGAAGCTTCTGCGACAGGTGGCTACACCTTC. This gives the protein CASSEASATGGYTF.

This chain joins TRBV25-1 and TRBJ2-5, with 10 bases that match TRBD1. CDR1 MGHDK and CDR2 SYGVNS come from the germline V gene. The CDR3 spans 15 residues. J was trimmed by 5 bases and V by 5 bases; bases with no gene match: 8. The CDR3 nucleotides read TGTGCCAGCAGTCTAAGACAGGGGGCCGGGGAGACCCAGTACTTC. It translates to CASSLRQGAGETQYF.

The gene calls are TRBV6-4 and TRBJ2-3, with 11 positions matching TRBD2. CDR1 MRHNA and CDR2 SNTAGT come from the germline V gene. CDR3 length: 15 residues. V dropped 5 bases and J dropped 4; count of bases not matched to a gene: 5. The CDR3 sequence: CASSRSGGGPDTQYF. The CDR3 bases are TGTGCCAGCAGTCGTAGCGGGGGGGGCCCAGATACGCAGTATTTT.